The clone carrying this T cell receptor beta chain has more than one count but fewer than ten. Its antigen is unknown. The data belong to a study of shared clonotypes between healthy human individuals. With 0 bases removed from V and 7 bases from J, the gap between germline ends came to 10 bases. The CDR3 is made up of 14 amino acids. CDR1 is LNHNV, CDR2 YYDKDF, per germline (reference sequence). The data were produced by immunoSEQ multiplex PCR, yet TCRdb's version contains in-frame clones alone and is incomplete. The sample lists about 79,000 clones; 62% were seen once. Study-level results: Sharing across a few donors was seen in 4% to 6.5% of naive CD4 clonotypes. Non-shared clonotypes had lower generation probabilities than those shared by all four donors.

Only Caucasian adults living in Nashville, Tennessee served as donors. The sample was memory CD8+ T cells sorted from blood. Subset here: CD45RO+ cells pooled with CCR7-negative TemRA cells. The TCR sequence derives from a man between 25 and 39 years old in good health. The chain couples TRBV15 to TRBJ1-5; D ambiguous. The CDR3, as DNA: TGTGCCACCAGCAGAGACCCGGACGGGCAGCCCCAGCATTTT. Protein: CATSRDPDGQPQHF.